The next 13 T cell receptor beta chains were all read from a single sample in a study of blood T cell repertoires in COVID-19. This table comes from immunoSEQ multiplex PCR, and its TCRdb copy is limited to in-frame clones, with some not included. This sample has approximately 190,000 clones, with roughly three quarters found just once. Sequencing input: peripheral blood. The receptors derive from a man between 60 and 75 years old with active or convalescent COVID-19.

The chain recombines TRBV13 with TRBJ2-7, with 15 bases aligning to TRBD2. V was clipped by 3 bases and J by 2 bases; unmatched bases: 5. The CDR3 has 17 residues. Looked up from germline, CDR1 is PRHDT and CDR2 is FYEKMQ (reference sequence). The CDR3 protein is CASSLGLAGGLTYEQYF. The CDR3 DNA is TGTGCCAGCAGCTTGGGACTAGCGGGAGGCCTTACCTACGAGCAGTACTTC. Based on the CDR3 plus reference TRBV13 and TRBJ2-7, the full variable domain is AAGVIQSPRHLIKEKRETATLKCYPIPRHDTVYWYQQGPGQDPQFLISFYEKMQSDKGSIPDRFSAQQFSDYHSELNMSSLELGDSALYFCASSLGLAGGLTYEQYFGPGTRLTVT.

The V call is TRBV9, the J call TRBJ2-1; 7 bases line up with TRBD2. Germline lookup yields CDR1 SGDLS and CDR2 YYNGEE. The CDR3 has 16 residues. The J segment lost 5 bases and the V segment lost 0 bases, leaving 8 bases of the junction unmatched. The CDR3: CASSVGGGSNDNEQFF. As DNA, the CDR3 is TGTGCCAGCAGCGTAGGTGGCGGGAGTAACGACAATGAGCAGTTCTTC.

The CDR3 here is CSASLSDNEQFF. The CDR3 DNA reads as TGCAGTGCTAGTCTTAGCGACAATGAGCAGTTCTTC. The rearrangement joins TRBV20-1 to TRBJ2-1, with D perhaps matching TRBD2 (5 bases). V lost 3 bases and J 5 bases, leaving 8 bases between the germline ends. The germline CDR1 and CDR2 sequences are DFQATT and SNEGSKA (reference sequence). The CDR3 covers 12 residues.

CDR3 sequence: CATSPQGRAYEQYF. The CDR3 DNA is TGTGCCACCAGCCCCCAGGGCCGAGCCTACGAGCAGTACTTC. The V call is TRBV15, the J call TRBJ2-7, with D possibly being TRBD1 (5 bases). The germline gives CDR1 LNHNV, CDR2 YYDKDF (reference sequence). Deletions cut 5 bases from V and 2 bases from J, with 13 bases between. This CDR3 has 14 amino acids.

The table lists this clone with a few counts. The chain links TRBV29-1 to TRBJ2-1; 7 positions match TRBD1. After removal of 7 bases from V and 7 bases from J, the junction contained 4 bases not matched to a gene. Germline assignment: CDR1 SQVTM and CDR2 ANQGSEA. The CDR3 contains 11 residues. The CDR3 DNA reads as TGCAGCGGACAGGGTGGGAATGAGCAGTTCTTC. Residues: CSGQGGNEQFF.

The CDR3 loop is CASSLPSGRVTGELFF. In nucleotides, the CDR3 is TGTGCCAGCAGCTTGCCTAGCGGGAGAGTCACCGGGGAGCTGTTTTTT. The chain combines TRBV5-4 with TRBJ2-2; 10 nucleotides align to TRBD2. Germline CDR1 is SGHNT and CDR2 is YYREEE (reference sequence). The CDR3 spans 16 residues. The V segment lost 1 base and the J segment 4 bases; nucleotides outside the gene matches: 4.

The chain links TRBV27 to TRBJ2-7, with TRBD1 identical over 7 bases. Germline values: CDR1 MNHEY, CDR2 SMNVEV (reference sequence). The CDR3 covers 19 residues. With 8 bases clipped from V and 3 bases from J, the junction kept 25 bases outside the gene matches. The CDR3 nucleotides read TGTGCCAGCCAATCCCTTAAAACCAAACAGGGGTGGGGATTCTACGAGCAGTACTTC. Translation: CASQSLKTKQGWGFYEQYF.

This clone was found a few times. The gene calls are TRBV12-3 or TRBV12-4 and TRBJ2-5; possibly TRBD1 for D (6 bases). V shed 6 bases and J shed 2 bases, with 10 bases lying between them. The CDR3 sequence is 13 residues long. CDR3 in amino acids: CASSPGTQETQYF. CDR3 DNA sequence: TGTGCCAGCAGCCCTGGGACACAAGAGACCCAGTACTTC.

The chain uses TRBV28 and TRBJ1-2; 10 nucleotides match TRBD1. The V segment lost 4 bases and the J segment 2 bases; nucleotides outside the gene matches: 1. This CDR3 spans 14 amino acids. Germline-derived CDR1 and CDR2 are MDHEN and SYDVKM. The CDR3 here is CASSWTGGNYGYTF. CDR3 DNA sequence: TGTGCCAGCAGTTGGACAGGGGGGAACTATGGCTACACCTTC.

The J gene is TRBJ2-7, the V gene TRBV4-2, with 8 positions matching TRBD2. CDR3 length: 15 residues. Germline V CDR1 and CDR2: LGHNA, YNFKEQ. Trimming at V came to 5 bases and at J to 4 bases, leaving 10 bases not matched to a gene. For the CDR3, the DNA is TGTGCCAGCAGCACAGCAGCGGGAGCAAGATACGAGCAGTACTTC. This codes for CASSTAAGARYEQYF.

The gene calls are TRBV24-1 and TRBJ2-7; 9 nucleotides line up with TRBD1. Germline V lookup: CDR1 KGHDR, CDR2 SFDVKD. V shed 6 bases, J shed 2 bases, and the junction held 7 bases outside the gene matches. This CDR3 is 15 amino acids long. The CDR3 sequence is CATSQPGQGAYEQYF. The CDR3 bases are TGTGCCACCAGTCAACCGGGACAGGGAGCCTACGAGCAGTACTTC.

For the CDR3, the DNA is TGTGCCAGCAGCCGAGCGGGTAGCGCCTACGAGCAGTACTTC. This gives the protein CASSRAGSAYEQYF. The chain combines TRBV6-5 with TRBJ2-7, with D perhaps TRBD2 (6 bases). V shed 6 bases and J shed 2 bases, with 14 bases lying between them. The CDR3 totals 14 residues. The V gene's germline CDR1 is MNHEY and CDR2 SVGAGI.

The chain is built from TRBV27 and TRBJ2-1, with a possible D match to TRBD2 (5 bases). CDR1 MNHEY and CDR2 SMNVEV come from the germline V gene (reference sequence). V was clipped by 7 bases and J by 4 bases, with 11 bases between them. This CDR3 has 13 residues. The CDR3 region has the DNA TGTGCCAGCACGTCGGGAATTTACAATGAGCAGTTCTTC. Translated, it gives CASTSGIYNEQFF.